This entry describes one T cell receptor (beta chain). The antigen is unknown. RNA, at about 0.5 to 1 ug, was reverse transcribed with random hexamers. TCRdb reprocessed the immunoSEQ multiplex PCR reads with MiXCR, giving one entry per CDR3 protein. The sample lists 130,000 or so distinct CDR3 sequences; roughly 94% were seen once. This specimen belongs to a study of CD8 T cells in Susac syndrome. Background on the study: The sequenced Susac syndrome patients comprised more than five with active disease and fewer than 10 in remission.

Sequencing of TCR beta was performed on blood CD8+ T cells and on blood CD4+ T cells. Study-level findings and limits: The number of Susac-specific public clones found was more than 15 in total CD8+ repertoires and a few in CD8+ TEMRA repertoires. It was in TEMRA cells and active patients that Susac CD8+ clonal expansion peaked.

The sequenced material came from CD8+ T cells from PBMCs. The source of this sequence is a human donor with Susac syndrome.

This CDR3 is CSVVTGMNTEAFF. The CDR3 nucleotides read TGCAGCGTTGTAACGGGGATGAACACTGAAGCTTTCTTT. The J gene is TRBJ1-1, the V gene TRBV29-1; no reliable D call. V was trimmed by 4 bases and J by 0 bases, leaving 9 bases between them. CDR3 length equals 13 residues. CDR1 and CDR2 from the germline V gene are SQVTM and ANQGSEA.